Listed below are T cell receptor beta chains from one sample, sequenced in a study of T cell responses to AZD1222 COVID-19 vaccine. Data came from immunoSEQ multiplex PCR; TCRdb stores just in-frame clones and leaves some out. The data contain just under 90,000 clones, around 91% of them singletons. Here the sequenced sample was peripheral blood, taken 28 days after the second AZD1222 dose. The receptors here all came from an adult who received the AZD1222 COVID-19 vaccine. CDR3s include the opening cysteine and the closing phenylalanine or tryptophan. Each record gives: clone size, J gene, V gene, D gene, CDR3 protein, CDR3 DNA. D genes are given only for firm matches. Expanded clones get a size class; other rows say once, few or many, or leave the size out.

clone_size: NA
j_call: TRBJ1-5
v_call: TRBV5-1
d_call: NA
cdr3_aa: CASSLVLPPQHF
cdr3_nt: TGCGCCAGCAGCTTGGTCCTGCCGCCCCAGCATTTT

clone_size: NA
j_call: TRBJ1-4
v_call: TRBV5-6
d_call: NA
cdr3_aa: CASSFQDRLQNEKLFF
cdr3_nt: TGTGCCAGCAGCTTCCAGGACCGTTTACAGAATGAAAAACTGTTTTTT

clone_size: NA
j_call: TRBJ1-2
v_call: TRBV10-2
d_call: NA
cdr3_aa: CASSEPFYGAPGYTF
cdr3_nt: TGCGCCAGCAGTGAGCCGTTTTACGGGGCTCCTGGCTACACCTTC

clone_size: NA
j_call: TRBJ1-2
v_call: TRBV2
d_call: TRBD1
cdr3_aa: CARQGNGGYTF
cdr3_nt: TGTGCCAGACAGGGGAATGGTGGCTACACCTTC

clone_size: few
j_call: TRBJ2-2
v_call: TRBV14
d_call: NA
cdr3_aa: CASSQVRAAGTGELFF
cdr3_nt: TGTGCCAGCAGCCAAGTCCGCGCCGCGGGCACCGGGGAGCTGTTTTTT

clone_size: NA
j_call: TRBJ1-2
v_call: TRBV30
d_call: NA
cdr3_aa: CAWAGQSNYGYTF
cdr3_nt: TGTGCCTGGGCTGGACAGTCAAACTATGGCTACACCTTC

clone_size: NA
j_call: TRBJ1-2
v_call: TRBV4-1
d_call: TRBD1
cdr3_aa: CASSHHRGREGYTF
cdr3_nt: TGCGCCAGCAGCCACCACAGGGGGCGAGAGGGCTACACCTTC

clone_size: NA
j_call: TRBJ2-3
v_call: TRBV3-1/TRBV3-2
d_call: TRBD2
cdr3_aa: CASSQGLAGAGDTQYF
cdr3_nt: TGTGCCAGCAGCCAAGGCCTAGCGGGGGCAGGGGATACGCAGTATTTT

clone_size: NA
j_call: TRBJ1-5
v_call: TRBV30
d_call: NA
cdr3_aa: CAWKQGRQPQHF
cdr3_nt: TGTGCCTGGAAGCAGGGCCGGCAGCCCCAGCATTTT

clone_size: NA
j_call: TRBJ1-1
v_call: TRBV10-3
d_call: NA
cdr3_aa: CASLRAWDTEAFF
cdr3_nt: TGTGCCTCCCTAAGGGCCTGGGACACTGAAGCTTTCTTT

clone_size: NA
j_call: TRBJ1-2
v_call: TRBV7-9
d_call: NA
cdr3_aa: CASSLGVGKGYTF
cdr3_nt: TGTGCCAGCAGCTTAGGCGTGGGGAAGGGCTACACCTTC

clone_size: NA
j_call: TRBJ2-1
v_call: TRBV27
d_call: TRBD1
cdr3_aa: CASSYEGASYNEQFF
cdr3_nt: TGTGCCAGCAGTTATGAGGGGGCGTCCTACAATGAGCAGTTCTTC

clone_size: NA
j_call: TRBJ2-7
v_call: TRBV6-5
d_call: NA
cdr3_aa: CASTRGGGDYEQYF
cdr3_nt: TGTGCCAGCACCAGAGGGGGGGGCGATTACGAGCAGTACTTC

clone_size: NA
j_call: TRBJ2-5
v_call: TRBV11-1
d_call: TRBD2
cdr3_aa: CASSRGVAAQETQYF
cdr3_nt: TGTGCCAGCAGCCGGGGGGTAGCGGCCCAAGAGACCCAGTACTTC

clone_size: NA
j_call: TRBJ1-1
v_call: TRBV9
d_call: TRBD1
cdr3_aa: CASSPMTGGLGMNTEAFF
cdr3_nt: TGTGCCAGCAGCCCCATGACAGGGGGCCTTGGGATGAACACTGAAGCTTTCTTT

clone_size: NA
j_call: TRBJ1-2
v_call: TRBV30
d_call: TRBD1
cdr3_aa: CAWALQGNYGYTF
cdr3_nt: TGTGCCTGGGCTTTACAGGGGAACTATGGCTACACCTTC

clone_size: NA
j_call: TRBJ2-2
v_call: TRBV19
d_call: NA
cdr3_aa: CASSILRGSNTGELFF
cdr3_nt: TGTGCCAGTAGTATCCTTCGGGGGTCGAACACCGGGGAGCTGTTTTTT

clone_size: NA
j_call: TRBJ1-1
v_call: TRBV12-3/TRBV12-4
d_call: NA
cdr3_aa: CASSSYSTEAFF
cdr3_nt: TGTGCCAGCAGCTCCTACTCCACTGAAGCTTTCTTT

clone_size: NA
j_call: TRBJ2-2
v_call: TRBV18
d_call: NA
cdr3_aa: CASSPRREGAGELFF
cdr3_nt: TGTGCCAGCTCACCACGAAGGGAAGGAGCCGGGGAGCTGTTTTTT

clone_size: NA
j_call: TRBJ1-4
v_call: TRBV6-6
d_call: NA
cdr3_aa: CASSPTGWNNEKLFF
cdr3_nt: TGTGCCAGCAGTCCCACGGGTTGGAATAATGAAAAACTGTTTTTT

clone_size: NA
j_call: TRBJ1-2
v_call: TRBV2
d_call: NA
cdr3_aa: CASRPGPRVYGYTF
cdr3_nt: TGTGCCAGCAGACCGGGACCGCGAGTTTATGGCTACACCTTC

clone_size: few
j_call: TRBJ1-1
v_call: TRBV12-3/TRBV12-4
d_call: TRBD1
cdr3_aa: CASSLAGGGLAFF
cdr3_nt: TGTGCCAGCAGTTTGGCAGGGGGAGGCTTAGCTTTCTTT

clone_size: NA
j_call: TRBJ1-1
v_call: TRBV6-1
d_call: NA
cdr3_aa: CASSEALLTEAFF
cdr3_nt: TGTGCCAGCAGTGAAGCGCTACTGACTGAAGCTTTCTTT

clone_size: NA
j_call: TRBJ1-2
v_call: TRBV2
d_call: NA
cdr3_aa: CARQTAGHLLYGYTF
cdr3_nt: TGTGCCAGACAAACCGCGGGACACCTGTTATATGGCTACACCTTC

clone_size: NA
j_call: TRBJ1-6
v_call: TRBV5-4
d_call: NA
cdr3_aa: CASSLAGYSPLHF
cdr3_nt: TGTGCCAGCAGCTTGGCCGGGTATTCACCCCTCCACTTT

clone_size: NA
j_call: TRBJ1-2
v_call: TRBV5-1
d_call: TRBD1
cdr3_aa: CASSFGQGYGYTF
cdr3_nt: TGCGCCAGCAGCTTTGGACAGGGATATGGCTACACCTTC

clone_size: few
j_call: TRBJ1-1
v_call: TRBV28
d_call: TRBD1
cdr3_aa: CASSNHLQGVKAEAFF
cdr3_nt: TGTGCCAGCAGTAACCACCTACAGGGGGTTAAGGCTGAAGCTTTCTTT

clone_size: NA
j_call: TRBJ2-2
v_call: TRBV28
d_call: NA
cdr3_aa: CASSFSGYSTGELFF
cdr3_nt: TGTGCCAGCAGTTTTTCAGGGTATAGCACCGGGGAGCTGTTTTTT

clone_size: NA
j_call: TRBJ2-7
v_call: TRBV5-4
d_call: TRBD1
cdr3_aa: CASSEDRAGEQYF
cdr3_nt: TGTGCCAGCAGCGAGGACAGGGCAGGCGAGCAGTACTTC

clone_size: NA
j_call: TRBJ2-7
v_call: TRBV29-1
d_call: NA
cdr3_aa: CSVGQGYAEQYF
cdr3_nt: TGCAGCGTTGGTCAGGGTTACGCCGAGCAGTACTTC

clone_size: NA
j_call: TRBJ2-5
v_call: TRBV5-5
d_call: NA
cdr3_aa: CASSLGVGGGLTQYF
cdr3_nt: TGTGCCAGCAGCTTGGGGGTAGGGGGAGGTTTGACCCAGTACTTC

clone_size: NA
j_call: TRBJ1-5
v_call: TRBV19
d_call: NA
cdr3_aa: CASSNRDLSQPQHF
cdr3_nt: TGTGCCAGTAGTAACCGGGACCTCAGTCAGCCCCAGCATTTT

clone_size: NA
j_call: TRBJ2-1
v_call: TRBV3-1/TRBV3-2
d_call: TRBD2
cdr3_aa: CASSLLSGGRYNEQFF
cdr3_nt: TGTGCCAGCAGCCTCCTTAGCGGGGGACGCTACAATGAGCAGTTCTTC

clone_size: NA
j_call: TRBJ2-7
v_call: TRBV6-5
d_call: NA
cdr3_aa: CASSSGTAREQYF
cdr3_nt: TGTGCCAGCAGTTCGGGGACCGCCCGCGAGCAGTACTTC

clone_size: NA
j_call: TRBJ2-7
v_call: TRBV20-1
d_call: TRBD1
cdr3_aa: CSASGTGATYEQYF
cdr3_nt: TGCAGTGCTAGTGGGACAGGGGCTACCTACGAGCAGTACTTC

clone_size: NA
j_call: TRBJ1-2
v_call: TRBV6-5
d_call: NA
cdr3_aa: CASSYTWAGNHGYTF
cdr3_nt: TGTGCCAGCAGTTACACGTGGGCAGGGAACCATGGCTACACCTTC

clone_size: NA
j_call: TRBJ2-5
v_call: TRBV10-3
d_call: TRBD1
cdr3_aa: CAISGDRARQETQYF
cdr3_nt: TGTGCCATCAGTGGGGACAGGGCCCGCCAAGAGACCCAGTACTTC

clone_size: NA
j_call: TRBJ2-1
v_call: TRBV6-6
d_call: TRBD2
cdr3_aa: CASSYFSGEPYNEQFF
cdr3_nt: TGTGCCAGCAGTTACTTTAGCGGGGAACCTTACAATGAGCAGTTCTTC

clone_size: NA
j_call: TRBJ1-5
v_call: TRBV30
d_call: NA
cdr3_aa: CAWSVGISNQPQHF
cdr3_nt: TGTGCCTGGAGTGTTGGGATTAGCAATCAGCCCCAGCATTTT

clone_size: NA
j_call: TRBJ1-4
v_call: TRBV12-3/TRBV12-4
d_call: NA
cdr3_aa: CASQPGAVEKLFF
cdr3_nt: TGTGCCAGCCAACCGGGGGCGGTCGAAAAACTGTTTTTT

clone_size: once
j_call: TRBJ1-2
v_call: TRBV28
d_call: NA
cdr3_aa: CASSFIQGYTF
cdr3_nt: TGTGCCAGCAGTTTTATTCAGGGCTACACCTTC

clone_size: NA
j_call: TRBJ2-1
v_call: TRBV21-1
d_call: NA
cdr3_aa: CASSKCIRWGHYNEQFF
cdr3_nt: TGTGCCAGCAGCAAATGTATAAGGTGGGGGCACTACAATGAGCAGTTCTTC

clone_size: NA
j_call: TRBJ2-1
v_call: TRBV5-6
d_call: TRBD1
cdr3_aa: CASSLLGQGSYNEQFF
cdr3_nt: TGTGCCAGCAGCTTGCTAGGACAGGGCTCCTACAATGAGCAGTTCTTC

clone_size: once
j_call: TRBJ2-3
v_call: TRBV5-5
d_call: NA
cdr3_aa: CASSWTVTDTQYF
cdr3_nt: TGTGCCAGCAGCTGGACAGTCACAGATACGCAGTATTTT

clone_size: NA
j_call: TRBJ1-5
v_call: TRBV6-2/TRBV6-3
d_call: NA
cdr3_aa: CASSLQGGYNQPQHF
cdr3_nt: TGTGCCAGCAGTCTACAGGGCGGATACAATCAGCCCCAGCATTTT

clone_size: NA
j_call: TRBJ2-1
v_call: TRBV4-1
d_call: NA
cdr3_aa: CASSQIGAGDRNEQFF
cdr3_nt: TGCGCCAGCAGCCAAATCGGCGCGGGGGACAGGAATGAGCAGTTCTTC

clone_size: NA
j_call: TRBJ1-5
v_call: TRBV2
d_call: NA
cdr3_aa: CASRGRLNQPQHF
cdr3_nt: TGTGCCAGCAGAGGCAGATTAAATCAGCCCCAGCATTTT

clone_size: NA
j_call: TRBJ1-5
v_call: TRBV4-1
d_call: NA
cdr3_aa: CASSFHSNQPQHF
cdr3_nt: TGCGCCAGCAGCTTCCATAGCAATCAGCCCCAGCATTTT

clone_size: NA
j_call: TRBJ2-3
v_call: TRBV7-9
d_call: TRBD2
cdr3_aa: CASSLGTSLSTDTQYF
cdr3_nt: TGTGCCAGCAGCCTCGGGACTAGCCTGTCCACAGATACGCAGTATTTT

clone_size: once
j_call: TRBJ2-1
v_call: TRBV4-1
d_call: TRBD2
cdr3_aa: CASSQVASGDGEQFF
cdr3_nt: TGCGCCAGCAGCCAAGTGGCTAGCGGGGATGGGGAGCAGTTCTTC

clone_size: NA
j_call: TRBJ1-1
v_call: TRBV5-1
d_call: NA
cdr3_aa: CASSLWGLNTEAFF
cdr3_nt: TGCGCCAGCAGCTTGTGGGGACTGAACACTGAAGCTTTCTTT

clone_size: NA
j_call: TRBJ2-1
v_call: TRBV14
d_call: TRBD2
cdr3_aa: CASSQSPGRGPYNEQFF
cdr3_nt: TGTGCCAGCAGCCAATCGCCGGGGAGGGGACCCTACAATGAGCAGTTCTTC

clone_size: once
j_call: TRBJ2-7
v_call: TRBV11-3
d_call: TRBD2
cdr3_aa: CASSALAGGRKDSYEQYF
cdr3_nt: TGTGCCAGCAGCGCTCTAGCGGGGGGAAGAAAAGACTCCTACGAGCAGTACTTC

clone_size: NA
j_call: TRBJ2-7
v_call: TRBV7-9
d_call: NA
cdr3_aa: CASSSDAAYEQYF
cdr3_nt: TGTGCCAGCAGCTCGGACGCGGCCTACGAGCAGTACTTC

clone_size: NA
j_call: TRBJ1-5
v_call: TRBV2
d_call: NA
cdr3_aa: CASSVRTYYSNQPQHF
cdr3_nt: TGTGCCAGCAGTGTGAGGACATACTATAGCAATCAGCCCCAGCATTTT